The 32 T cell receptor beta chains presented below share a single source sample, sequenced in a study of blood T cell repertoires in COVID-19. TCRdb's table, derived via immunoSEQ multiplex PCR, lists solely in-frame clones and lacks some. Found here are approximately 90,000 clones, around four fifths of them singletons; the top ten hold around 29%. Sequenced: peripheral blood. The receptor source for this set is a woman of 80 years or more with active or convalescent COVID-19.

V is TRBV11-1 and J is TRBJ2-7; 9 nucleotides line up with TRBD1. Per the germline V gene, CDR1 is SGHAT and CDR2 is FQDESV (reference sequence). This CDR3 is 15 amino acids long. J was trimmed by 7 bases and V by 4 bases; bases with no gene match: 11. DNA for the CDR3: TGTGCCAGCAGCTCCGATTCGAACAGGGGGCGAGAGCAGTACTTC. Residues: CASSSDSNRGREQYF.

V gene TRBV15 combines with J gene TRBJ2-5; 7 bases are shared with TRBD1. From germline, CDR1 is LNHNV and CDR2 YYDKDF (reference sequence). J gave up 5 bases and V 6 bases, and 6 bases lay outside the gene matches. The CDR3 extends over 13 amino acids. DNA of the CDR3: TGTGCCACCAGAAGGGGGCCAGGGGAGACCCAGTACTTC. Amino acid sequence: CATRRGPGETQYF.

The rearrangement links TRBV2 to TRBJ2-1; D is undetermined. This CDR3 contains 12 residues. V lost 6 bases, J lost 9 bases, and 12 bases lay in between. Germline V gives CDR1 SNHLY, CDR2 FYNNEI. For the CDR3, the DNA is TGTGCCAGCAGCGAAACCGGTATTGAGCAGTTCTTC. It translates to CASSETGIEQFF.

J is TRBJ1-2 and V is TRBV5-8; D is perhaps TRBD1 (5 bases). V lost 4 bases and J lost 1, with 11 bases in between. CDR1 SGHTS and CDR2 YDEGEE come from the germline V gene. This CDR3 contains 14 residues. This CDR3 is CASSPGTNNYGYTF. CDR3 bases: TGTGCCAGCAGCCCCGGGACTAATAACTATGGCTACACCTTC. Supplemented by reference TRBV5-8 and TRBJ1-2, the full variable domain reads EAGVTQSPTHLIKTRGQQATLRCSPISGHTSVYWYQQALGLGLQFLLWYDEGEERNRGNFPPRFSGRQFPNYSSELNVNALELEDSALYLCASSPGTNNYGYTFGSGTRLTVV.

The chain joins TRBV19 to TRBJ1-4; D gene uncertain. Germline CDR1 and CDR2: LNHDA and SQIVND (reference sequence). The CDR3 is made up of 16 amino acids. The V end lost 0 bases, the J end lost 6 bases, and 14 bases lay between the germline ends. The DNA for the CDR3 is TGTGCCAGTAGTATAGATAGGTCAACGGGTGATGAAAAACTGTTTTTT. This translates into CASSIDRSTGDEKLFF. Full variable domain (missing parts from reference TRBV19 and TRBJ1-4): DGGITQSPKYLFRKEGQNVTLSCEQNLNHDAMYWYRQDPGQGLRLIYYSQIVNDFQKGDIAEGYSVSREKKESFPLTVTSAQKNPTAFYLCASSIDRSTGDEKLFFGSGTQLSVL.

This clone was counted only a few times. The chain joins TRBV18 to TRBJ2-2, with 7 bases aligning to TRBD1. The CDR3 has 15 amino acids. V dropped 8 bases and J dropped 6; count of bases not matched to a gene: 12. Germline V gene sequence: CDR1 KGHSH, CDR2 LQKENI. CDR3 amino acids: CASHPGQPGSGELFF. The CDR3 DNA sequence: TGTGCCAGCCACCCGGGACAGCCAGGATCCGGGGAGCTGTTTTTT. Supplemented by reference TRBV18 and TRBJ2-2, the full variable domain reads NAGVMQNPRHLVRRRGQEARLRCSPMKGHSHVYWYRQLPEEGLKFMVYLQKENIIDESGMPKERFSAEFPKEGPSILRIQQVVRGDSAAYFCASHPGQPGSGELFFGEGSRLTVL.

The chain carries TRBV6-6 and TRBJ1-4, with a possible D match to TRBD1 (5 bases). The CDR3 runs to 14 residues. The V end was cut by 2 bases, the J end by 4 bases, with 8 bases between. Germline CDR1 MNHNY, CDR2 SVGAGI (reference sequence). This CDR3 reads CASSYRGNNEKLFF. The CDR3 nucleotides read TGTGCCAGCAGTTACAGGGGAAATAATGAAAAACTGTTTTTT.

This clone has just one count. CDR3 nucleotides: TGCACCAGCAGCCAAACAGACCACGCCTTTATCAATGAGCAGTTCTTC. Protein product: CTSSQTDHAFINEQFF. The rearrangement links TRBV1 to TRBJ2-1; the DNA was not compared with TRBD1, the D call given in the table. TRBV1 is assigned pseudogene status. The CDR3 has 16 amino acids.

The chain is built from TRBV7-3 and TRBJ2-1, with 8 bases identical to TRBD2. Germline loops: CDR1 SGHTA, CDR2 FQGTGA. V lost 3 bases, J lost 7 bases, and 8 bases stayed unmatched. This CDR3 is built from 15 residues. CDR3: CASSFGGGSVNEQFF. The CDR3, as DNA: TGTGCCAGCAGCTTCGGCGGGGGGAGTGTAAATGAGCAGTTCTTC. Together with reference TRBV7-3 and TRBJ2-1, the CDR3 gives the full variable domain: GAGVSQTPSNKVTEKGKYVELRCDPISGHTALYWYRQSLGQGPEFLIYFQGTGAADDSGLPNDRFFAVRPEGSVSTLKIQRTERGDSAVYLCASSFGGGSVNEQFFGPGTRLTVL.

A remark on this clone: Other nucleotide sequences in the sample specify the same CDR3. The rearrangement joins TRBV7-2 to TRBJ1-1, with D uncertain. CDR3 length equals 13 residues. V shed 3 bases and J shed 2 bases, with 7 bases lying between them. CDR1 and CDR2 from the germline V gene are SGHTA and FQGNSA. The CDR3: CASSFAENTEAFF. In DNA, the CDR3 is TGTGCCAGCAGCTTTGCGGAAAACACTGAAGCTTTCTTT.

J is TRBJ2-5 and V is TRBV6-5; possible D gene TRBD1, 5 bases. The CDR3 is 15 residues long. Germline CDR1 and CDR2: MNHEY and SVGAGI. V lost 6 bases and J 5 bases, leaving 19 bases between the germline ends. The CDR3 is CASRITGVLGETQYF. DNA for the CDR3: TGTGCCAGCAGGATAACAGGTGTTTTAGGGGAGACCCAGTACTTC.

The chain combines TRBV7-2 with TRBJ2-5; the match to TRBD2 covers 12 bases. CDR3 size: 17 residues. After removal of 4 bases from V and 3 bases from J, the junction contained 9 bases not matched to a gene. Germline V CDR1 and CDR2: SGHTA, FQGNSA. The CDR3 region is CASSSIGLAGTKETQYF. DNA of the CDR3: TGTGCCAGCAGCTCAATCGGACTAGCGGGGACCAAAGAGACCCAGTACTTC.

J is TRBJ2-7 and V is TRBV6-2 or TRBV6-3; 11 bases line up with TRBD2. The CDR3 is 16 residues long. Per the germline V gene, CDR1 is MNHEY and CDR2 is SVGEGT. J gave up 4 bases and V 6 bases, and 11 bases lay outside the gene matches. The CDR3 DNA reads TGTGCCAGCAGCAATTCTTATAGCGGGGGGGCGTACGAGCAGTACTTC. It codes for CASSNSYSGGAYEQYF.

This chain connects TRBV5-1 to TRBJ2-5, with 9 bases lining up with TRBD1. CDR3 length: 13 residues. CDR1 SGHRS and CDR2 YFSETQ come from the germline V gene. With 0 bases clipped from V and 7 bases from J, the junction kept 1 base outside the gene matches. CDR3 nucleotides: TGCGCCAGCAGCTTGGAGGGACAGGGGACCCAGTACTTC. Translated, it gives CASSLEGQGTQYF.

The rearrangement joins TRBV29-1 to TRBJ2-7, with TRBD1 identical over 9 bases. The CDR3 contains 13 residues. J gave up 3 bases and V 5 bases, and 5 bases lay outside the gene matches. Germline V gene sequence: CDR1 SQVTM, CDR2 ANQGSEA. CDR3 loop: CSVQTGGVYEQYF. CDR3 nucleotide sequence: TGCAGCGTTCAGACAGGGGGTGTCTACGAGCAGTACTTC.

Here the CDR3 reads CASSPLSGSTDTQYF. DNA for the CDR3: TGTGCCAGCAGCCCACTCAGCGGGAGTACAGATACGCAGTATTTT. V and J are TRBV7-3 and TRBJ2-3, with 8 positions matching TRBD2. The CDR3 is 15 amino acids. The J segment lost 3 bases and the V segment lost 5 bases, leaving 7 bases of the junction unmatched. Germline CDR1 is SGHTA and CDR2 is FQGTGA.

This clone was seen a few times. The V call is TRBV24-1, the J call TRBJ2-7; the match to TRBD2 covers 10 bases. The germline CDR1 and CDR2 sequences are KGHDR and SFDVKD. V lost 4 bases and J lost 10; bases outside the gene matches: 6. This CDR3 comprises 13 residues. The CDR3 DNA sequence: TGTGCCACCAGTGAACCTAGCGGGAGCAGCCAGTACTTC. This codes for CATSEPSGSSQYF.

J is TRBJ1-1 and V is TRBV28; D is perhaps TRBD1 (5 bases). Germline lookup yields CDR1 MDHEN and CDR2 SYDVKM. The CDR3 is 11 amino acids. V was pared by 5 bases and J by 10 bases, with 11 bases between. The CDR3 sequence: CASSTLRAAFF. In nucleotides, the CDR3 is TGTGCCAGCAGTACCCTCAGGGCAGCTTTCTTT.

This clone was seen just once. The rearrangement joins TRBV5-1 to TRBJ2-1; 7 bases fit TRBD1. The CDR3 loop spans 15 amino acids. Germline CDR1 and CDR2: SGHRS and YFSETQ. Unmatched junction bases numbered 10, after V lost 1 base and J lost 9 bases. This CDR3 is CASSLRQGRLGEQFF. CDR3 bases: TGCGCCAGCAGCTTGCGACAGGGCCGGCTAGGTGAGCAGTTCTTC. The full variable domain, its missing parts supplied by reference TRBV5-1 and TRBJ2-1, is KAGVTQTPRYLIKTRGQQVTLSCSPISGHRSVSWYQQTPGQGLQFLFEYFSETQRNKGNFPGRFSGRQFSNSRSEMNVSTLELGDSALYLCASSLRQGRLGEQFFGPGTRLTVL.

The V and J genes are TRBV5-1 and TRBJ2-7, with D perhaps TRBD2 (5 bases). This CDR3 spans 15 amino acids. Trimming removed 2 bases from V and 3 bases from J, with 15 bases in between. Germline-derived CDR1 and CDR2 are SGHRS and YFSETQ. The CDR3 DNA sequence: TGCGCCAGCAGCTTTGGGAGAGACTACTTCTACGAGCAGTACTTC. It specifies CASSFGRDYFYEQYF.

This sequence joins TRBV6-2 or TRBV6-3 and TRBJ2-3; no reliable D call. Looked up from germline, CDR1 is MNHEY and CDR2 is SVGEGT. The CDR3 is 14 amino acids. V was pared by 3 bases and J by 0 bases, with 7 bases between. The CDR3 loop reads CASSYTGSTDTQYF. The CDR3, as DNA: TGTGCCAGCAGTTATACGGGTAGCACAGATACGCAGTATTTT.

The chain uses TRBV7-8 and TRBJ2-2; the D is unclear. Per germline, CDR1 SGHVS and CDR2 FQNEAQ. Trimming took 1 base from V and 3 from J, leaving 6 bases between them. The CDR3 extends over 14 amino acids. CDR3 protein: CASSLVSDTGELFF. CDR3 sequence (DNA): TGTGCCAGCAGCTTAGTCAGCGACACCGGGGAGCTGTTTTTT.

The genes are TRBV28 and TRBJ1-1, with TRBD1 as a possible D gene (5 bases). This CDR3 is 19 amino acids long. The V gene's germline CDR1 is MDHEN and CDR2 SYDVKM. The ends were cut back, 5 bases at V and 0 bases at J, with 25 bases in the middle. CDR3 in DNA: TGTGCCAGCAGTCTACCCCGACAGTTTTCCAGAGGAATGAACACTGAAGCTTTCTTT. Protein sequence: CASSLPRQFSRGMNTEAFF.

The chain is built from TRBV5-4 and TRBJ2-7, with TRBD2 matching 13 bases. Germline assignment: CDR1 SGHNT and CDR2 YYREEE (reference sequence). This CDR3 has 18 amino acids. V lost 4 bases to trimming and J lost 3 bases; unmatched junction nucleotides: 13. This CDR3 reads CASSHLGTSGILDYEQYF. The CDR3 DNA sequence: TGTGCCAGCAGCCATCTAGGGACTAGCGGGATCCTTGACTACGAGCAGTACTTC.

V gene TRBV25-1 combines with J gene TRBJ2-1, with 11 bases lining up with TRBD1. The germline V gene encodes CDR1 MGHDK and CDR2 SYGVNS. This CDR3 has 15 amino acids. V lost 3 bases, J lost 5 bases, and 3 bases stayed unmatched. The CDR3 is CASSDPGQGDNEQFF. The CDR3 nucleotides read TGTGCCAGCAGTGATCCGGGACAGGGGGACAATGAGCAGTTCTTC.

The chain carries TRBV5-4 and TRBJ2-5; 9 bases align to TRBD1. The ends lost 5 bases at V and 1 base at J; junction bases unmatched: 6. This CDR3 is built from 15 residues. Germline assignment: CDR1 SGHNT and CDR2 YYREEE (reference sequence). CDR3 sequence (DNA): TGTGCCAGCAGTCTGCCGGGACAGGGCCAAGAGACCCAGTACTTC. Translation gives CASSLPGQGQETQYF.

V gene TRBV7-2 combines with J gene TRBJ2-5; D perhaps matches TRBD2 (5 bases). The CDR3 totals 19 residues. Germline V CDR1 and CDR2: SGHTA, FQGNSA. Trimming pared 1 base from V and 4 bases from J, leaving 25 bases between. DNA of the CDR3: TGTGCCAGCAGCTTAGTGCCGCGGGCCCCGGGATATCCGGGAGAGACCCAGTACTTC. Translating it yields CASSLVPRAPGYPGETQYF.

This clone was observed once. Here the CDR3 reads CASSLGTGGLETQYF. The CDR3 DNA follows: TGCGCCAGCAGCTTAGGGACAGGGGGCCTAGAGACCCAGTACTTC. This chain connects TRBV5-1 to TRBJ2-5; 12 bases agree with TRBD1. The CDR3 consists of 15 residues. V was clipped by 2 bases and J by 4 bases; unmatched bases: 3. CDR1 is SGHRS, CDR2 YFSETQ, per germline. The full variable domain, in which reference TRBV5-1 and TRBJ2-5 provide the parts outside the CDR3, is KAGVTQTPRYLIKTRGQQVTLSCSPISGHRSVSWYQQTPGQGLQFLFEYFSETQRNKGNFPGRFSGRQFSNSRSEMNVSTLELGDSALYLCASSLGTGGLETQYFGPGTRLLVL.

The gene calls are TRBV28 and TRBJ1-4, with 8 bases that match TRBD1. J lost 5 bases, V lost 6 bases, and 5 bases had no gene match. CDR3 length equals 14 residues. Germline CDR1 is MDHEN and CDR2 is SYDVKM. The CDR3 is CASSAGGWNEKLFF. In nucleotides, the CDR3 is TGTGCCAGCAGCGCAGGGGGCTGGAATGAAAAACTGTTTTTT.

The chain links TRBV24-1 to TRBJ2-3; possibly TRBD2 for D (7 bases). Germline V gene data show CDR1 as KGHDR and CDR2 as SFDVKD. V dropped 3 bases and J dropped 5 bases, with 17 bases sitting between them. CDR3 length: 16 amino acids. Here the CDR3 DNA reads TGTGCCACCAGTGATCCCTCGGGGGGCCTGGTAGATACGCAGTATTTT. Translating it yields CATSDPSGGLVDTQYF.

This chain uses TRBV5-1 with TRBJ1-2; tentative D call: TRBD1 (6 bases). This CDR3 is built from 15 residues. Germline V gene sequence: CDR1 SGHRS, CDR2 YFSETQ. Deletions cut 7 bases from V and 1 base from J, with 17 bases between. For the CDR3, the DNA is TGCGCCAGCTTTGGCAGGGGAATAGATAACTATGGCTACACCTTC. Translating gives CASFGRGIDNYGYTF.

This clone has just a few counts. The V and J genes are TRBV28 and TRBJ2-7; TRBD1 matches 11 bases. Germline V lookup: CDR1 MDHEN, CDR2 SYDVKM. The V and J ends lost 6 bases and 2 bases, in that order; junction bases with no gene match: 6. The CDR3 has 15 amino acids. The CDR3 DNA reads TGTGCCAGCAGGTCTTCGGACAGGGGGCCCTACGAGCAGTACTTC. Translated, it gives CASRSSDRGPYEQYF. The full variable domain, rest sourced from reference TRBV28 and TRBJ2-7, is DVKVTQSSRYLVKRTGEKVFLECVQDMDHENMFWYRQDPGLGLRLIYFSYDVKMKEKGDIPEGYSVSREKKERFSLILESASTNQTSMYLCASRSSDRGPYEQYFGPGTRLTVT.